The 26 T cell receptor beta chains below all came from one sample that was sequenced in a study of T cell repertoires in cytomegalovirus infection. TCRdb reanalysed the reads using MiXCR and keeps one entry per CDR3 protein. Among some 900,000 distinct CDR3 sequences listed, about 33% were seen once. Their antigens are not known. The source material was cultured CD8+ T cells from PBMCs, sampled from culture after CMV antigen stimulation. The receptors come from a human donor in good health (CMV status not recorded). Some clones in this sample may be carry-over from other donors' samples.

The chain is built from TRBV4-2 and TRBJ2-3, with a tentative D call TRBD2 (7 bases). The germline V gene has CDR1 LGHNA and CDR2 YNFKEQ. The CDR3 contains 15 residues. The V end lost 0 bases, the J end lost 5 bases, and 12 bases lay between the germline ends. Here the CDR3 DNA reads TGTGCCAGCAGCCAAGAGGGGGGGCCGGGAGATACGCAGTATTTT. It encodes CASSQEGGPGDTQYF.

The rearrangement uses TRBV7-6 and TRBJ2-2; 7 nucleotides line up with TRBD1. The CDR3 loop spans 16 amino acids. Losses at the gene ends were 3 bases for V and 4 bases for J; bases not matched to a gene: 8. CDR1 and CDR2 from the germline V gene are SGHVS and FNYEAQ. CDR3 protein: CASSFPRQGGTGELFF. CDR3 in DNA: TGTGCCAGCAGCTTCCCCCGACAGGGCGGCACCGGGGAGCTGTTTTTT.

The chain uses TRBV12-3 or TRBV12-4 and TRBJ1-4; D unresolved. This CDR3 region has 15 residues. Trimming removed 7 bases at V and 4 bases at J, with 16 bases between. The CDR3 coding sequence is TGTGCCAGCACCCTAAGAGGAGCATTTAATGAAAAACTGTTTTTT. As protein: CASTLRGAFNEKLFF.

V and J are TRBV20-1 and TRBJ2-7, with D possibly being TRBD2 (5 bases). The CDR3 runs to 12 residues. V lost 4 bases, J lost 3 bases, and 10 bases lay in between. The germline gives CDR1 DFQATT, CDR2 SNEGSKA (reference sequence). The CDR3 DNA sequence: TGCAGTGCTATTGGAGGTAGCTACGAGCAGTACGTC. It encodes CSAIGGSYEQYV.

This chain connects TRBV4-1 to TRBJ2-2, with 9 bases lining up with TRBD1. The length of the CDR3 is 17 residues. The germline V gene encodes CDR1 MGHRA and CDR2 YSYEKL. The V segment lost 1 base and the J segment 2 bases; nucleotides outside the gene matches: 5. The CDR3 loop reads CASSQVGTGSNTGELFF. The CDR3 DNA reads as TGCGCCAGCAGCCAAGTTGGGACAGGGAGCAACACCGGGGAGCTGTTTTTT.

A note on this clonotype: An end of the junction does not agree with germline; a read error may underlie this. This chain links TRBV7-6 with TRBJ1-1; D uncertain. The length of the CDR3 is 16 residues. From germline, CDR1 is SGHVS and CDR2 FNYEAQ. CDR3 nucleotide sequence: TGTGTCAGCAGCTCCTCCGGGAGGGAGATTAACAATGAAGCTTTCTTT. Translated: CVSSSSGREINNEAFF.

The table lists this clonotype with a few counts. The chain combines TRBV20-1 with TRBJ2-4, with no clear D. The CDR3 spans 15 residues. Per germline, CDR1 DFQATT and CDR2 SNEGSKA (reference sequence). V lost 0 bases and J lost 1, with 10 bases in between. The CDR3 nucleotides are TGCAGTGCTAGAGATAGGGAAAGCGCCAAAAACATTCAGTACTTC. Its protein is CSARDRESAKNIQYF.

J is TRBJ1-1 and V is TRBV19; 7 nucleotides line up with TRBD1. V was clipped by 8 bases and J by 0 bases; unmatched bases: 9. CDR1 LNHDA and CDR2 SQIVND come from the germline V gene (reference sequence). The CDR3 has 15 amino acids. The CDR3 DNA reads TGTGCCAGTTCTAATAACAGGGGATTGAACACTGAAGCTTTCTTT. Translated: CASSNNRGLNTEAFF.

The CDR3 here is CATSTGTVSPLHF. DNA for the CDR3: TGTGCCACCAGCACCGGTACAGTTTCACCCCTCCACTTT. The genes are TRBV15 and TRBJ1-6; D not certain. The CDR3 is 13 residues long. V was pared by 4 bases and J by 9 bases, with 10 bases between. CDR1 and CDR2 from the germline V gene are LNHNV and YYDKDF (reference sequence).

This chain connects TRBV20-1 to TRBJ1-1, with TRBD1 as a possible D gene (5 bases). Trimming left V 3 bases short and J 0 bases short, with 11 bases between. The germline V gene has CDR1 DFQATT and CDR2 SNEGSKA (reference sequence). The CDR3 runs 14 residues. The CDR3: CSARGRLMNTEAFF. CDR3 bases: TGCAGTGCTAGGGGGCGGCTCATGAACACTGAAGCTTTCTTT.

The chain joins TRBV6-2 or TRBV6-3 to TRBJ2-1; 8 bases are shared with TRBD1. The CDR3 is made up of 16 amino acids. V shed 2 bases, J shed 3 bases, and the junction held 6 bases outside the gene matches. Germline V CDR1 and CDR2: MNHEY, SVGEGT. CDR3 loop: CASSYLRDRRYNEQFF. CDR3 bases: TGTGCCAGCAGTTACCTCCGGGACAGGCGCTACAATGAGCAGTTCTTC.

This clonotype was observed a few times. J is TRBJ1-6 and V is TRBV11-2; D is perhaps TRBD1 (6 bases). The CDR3 consists of 14 residues. Germline assignment: CDR1 SGHAT and CDR2 FQNNGV. V lost 1 base and J 10 bases, leaving 11 bases between the germline ends. The CDR3 region is CASSLAPGESPLHF. CDR3 bases: TGTGCCAGCAGCTTAGCCCCAGGGGAATCACCCCTCCACTTT.

The table lists this clonotype with a count of one. The CDR3 bases are TGTGCCAGCAGCCAAGCAGGGGAGAACATTCAGTACTTC. Residues: CASSQAGENIQYF. This chain uses TRBV3-1 with TRBJ2-4, with a possible D match to TRBD1 (6 bases). V was shortened by 1 base and J by 7 bases, with 8 bases between the two germline ends. The CDR3 spans 13 residues. Germline CDR1 reads LGHDT; CDR2 reads YNNKEL (reference sequence). Full variable domain (remainder filled in from reference TRBV3-1 and TRBJ2-4): DTAVSQTPKYLVTQMGNDKSIKCEQNLGHDTMYWYKQDSKKFLKIMFSYNNKELIINETVPNRFSPKSPDKAHLNLHINSLELGDSAVYFCASSQAGENIQYFGAGTRLSVL.

V usage is TRBV12-3 or TRBV12-4 and J usage is TRBJ1-1; 8 nucleotides match TRBD1. Trimming at V came to 6 bases and at J to 2 bases, leaving 11 bases not matched to a gene. This CDR3 region has 16 residues. This CDR3 reads CASSPRTGSPNTEAFF. CDR3 sequence (DNA): TGTGCCAGCAGCCCGAGGACAGGGTCCCCTAACACTGAAGCTTTCTTT.

The gene calls are TRBV5-1 and TRBJ1-1, with 8 bases fitting TRBD1. The CDR3 loop spans 17 amino acids. Trimming cost V 3 bases and J 3 bases; bases outside gene matches: 13. Germline CDR1 reads SGHRS; CDR2 reads YFSETQ. The CDR3 DNA reads as TGCGCCAGCAGCTCCATTAATCAGGGGGCGCAAGACACTGAAGCTTTCTTT. Amino acid sequence: CASSSINQGAQDTEAFF.

The chain combines TRBV4-1 with TRBJ2-1, with a weak D call TRBD1 (5 bases). Germline V CDR1 and CDR2: MGHRA, YSYEKL. V shed 4 bases and J shed 7 bases, with 11 bases lying between them. The CDR3 is 13 residues long. The CDR3 sequence is CASSLDIGNEQFF. The CDR3 coding sequence is TGCGCCAGCAGCCTGGACATTGGAAATGAGCAGTTCTTC.

This chain uses TRBV6-2 or TRBV6-3 with TRBJ2-3, with a weak D call TRBD2 (5 bases). Germline V gives CDR1 MNHEY, CDR2 SVGEGT. V gave up 4 bases and J gave up 2 bases, with 16 bases separating them. The CDR3 length is 16 residues. The CDR3 DNA reads as TGTGCCAGCAGTTCGACCGGGAAGAAAAACACAGATACGCAGTATTTT. It encodes CASSSTGKKNTDTQYF.

This clonotype was picked up many times. The CDR3 sequence: CASSSPGGDEQFF. The CDR3, as DNA: TGTGCCAGCAGCTCTCCCGGGGGGGATGAGCAGTTCTTC. The V and J genes are TRBV7-8 and TRBJ2-1; 8 positions agree with TRBD2. The CDR3 consists of 13 residues. The J segment lost 8 bases and the V segment lost 4 bases, leaving 4 bases of the junction unmatched. Germline V gene sequence: CDR1 SGHVS, CDR2 FQNEAQ.

The rearrangement uses TRBV7-3 and TRBJ2-1; the match to TRBD2 covers 9 bases. The CDR3 spans 16 residues. Germline V gene sequence: CDR1 SGHTA, CDR2 FQGTGA. Germline trimming cut 4 bases from V and 7 bases from J; bases unmatched to any gene: 11. This CDR3 reads CASSSLAGARGNEQFF. DNA of the CDR3: TGTGCCAGCAGCTCCTTAGCGGGGGCAAGGGGTAATGAGCAGTTCTTC.

The chain couples TRBV5-4 to TRBJ2-1; D remains ambiguous. V lost 4 bases and J 7 bases, leaving 21 bases between the germline ends. CDR3 length: 16 residues. Germline CDR1 and CDR2: SGHNT and YYREEE (reference sequence). CDR3 amino acids: CASSPQAVEVRNEQFF. CDR3 DNA: TGTGCCAGCAGCCCACAAGCCGTTGAGGTTAGGAATGAGCAGTTCTTC.

The chain carries TRBV14 and TRBJ1-5, with D tentatively TRBD1 (5 bases). V lost 1 base and J 7 bases, leaving 11 bases between the germline ends. Germline V gene sequence: CDR1 SGHDN, CDR2 FVKESK. The CDR3 is 14 residues long. In DNA form, the CDR3 reads TGTGCCAGCAGCCAAGGGTCTGGGGGGCAGCCCCAGCATTTT. This translates into CASSQGSGGQPQHF.

Concerning this clonotype: A read error may account for a junction end that differs from germline. This chain links TRBV6-8 with TRBJ2-1, with TRBD2 matching 8 bases. This CDR3 comprises 16 residues. Per the germline V gene, CDR1 is MNHGY and CDR2 is SAAAGT. CDR3 loop: CVSSPTLAGPYNEQFF. The CDR3 region has the DNA TGTGTCAGCAGTCCAACCCTAGCGGGTCCTTACAATGAGCAGTTCTTC.

A few counts support this clonotype. DNA for the CDR3: TGTGCCAGCAGCTCCATTGCCGAGGGGGCCGGGGAGCTGTTTTTT. This encodes CASSSIAEGAGELFF. The chain combines TRBV7-2 with TRBJ2-2; D is possibly TRBD1 (6 bases). The CDR3 is 15 residues long. CDR1 and CDR2 from the germline V gene are SGHTA and FQGNSA. V dropped 4 bases and J dropped 6 bases, with 15 bases sitting between them.

Remarks on this clonotype: A read error may account for a junction end that differs from germline. This sequence joins TRBV5-4 and TRBJ2-1, with 8 bases aligning to TRBD1. CDR3 length: 11 amino acids. In germline, CDR1 is SGHNT, CDR2 YYREEE (reference sequence). This CDR3 reads CASSLTGQEIF. CDR3 in DNA: TGTGCCAGCAGCTTGACGGGACAGGAAATCTTC.

In its sample, this clonotype was seen a few times. The V gene is TRBV5-4, the J gene TRBJ1-2; TRBD1 matches at 7 bases. The germline V gene encodes CDR1 SGHNT and CDR2 YYREEE (reference sequence). This CDR3 is built from 15 residues. Trimming at V came to 0 bases and at J to 7 bases, leaving 9 bases not matched to a gene. The CDR3 region has the DNA TGTGCCAGCAGCTTGGCAGGGGGTGAACTTCTTGGCTACACCTTC. Amino acid sequence: CASSLAGGELLGYTF. Full variable domain (remainder filled in from reference TRBV5-4 and TRBJ1-2): ETGVTQSPTHLIKTRGQQVTLRCSSQSGHNTVSWYQQALGQGPQFIFQYYREEENGRGNFPPRFSGLQFPNYSSELNVNALELDDSALYLCASSLAGGELLGYTFGSGTRLTVV.

Notes on this clonotype: The CDR3 carries no conserved terminal phenylalanine or tryptophan, so it likely arises from a read error. The gene calls are TRBV7-2 and TRBJ2-1; 10 positions match TRBD1. The CDR3 spans 15 residues. Germline CDR1 SGHTA, CDR2 FQGNSA. The ends lost 5 bases at V and 8 bases at J; junction bases unmatched: 9. The CDR3 region is CASSHRDRGKDEQFL. The CDR3, as DNA: TGTGCCAGCAGCCACCGGGACAGGGGTAAGGATGAGCAGTTCCTC.